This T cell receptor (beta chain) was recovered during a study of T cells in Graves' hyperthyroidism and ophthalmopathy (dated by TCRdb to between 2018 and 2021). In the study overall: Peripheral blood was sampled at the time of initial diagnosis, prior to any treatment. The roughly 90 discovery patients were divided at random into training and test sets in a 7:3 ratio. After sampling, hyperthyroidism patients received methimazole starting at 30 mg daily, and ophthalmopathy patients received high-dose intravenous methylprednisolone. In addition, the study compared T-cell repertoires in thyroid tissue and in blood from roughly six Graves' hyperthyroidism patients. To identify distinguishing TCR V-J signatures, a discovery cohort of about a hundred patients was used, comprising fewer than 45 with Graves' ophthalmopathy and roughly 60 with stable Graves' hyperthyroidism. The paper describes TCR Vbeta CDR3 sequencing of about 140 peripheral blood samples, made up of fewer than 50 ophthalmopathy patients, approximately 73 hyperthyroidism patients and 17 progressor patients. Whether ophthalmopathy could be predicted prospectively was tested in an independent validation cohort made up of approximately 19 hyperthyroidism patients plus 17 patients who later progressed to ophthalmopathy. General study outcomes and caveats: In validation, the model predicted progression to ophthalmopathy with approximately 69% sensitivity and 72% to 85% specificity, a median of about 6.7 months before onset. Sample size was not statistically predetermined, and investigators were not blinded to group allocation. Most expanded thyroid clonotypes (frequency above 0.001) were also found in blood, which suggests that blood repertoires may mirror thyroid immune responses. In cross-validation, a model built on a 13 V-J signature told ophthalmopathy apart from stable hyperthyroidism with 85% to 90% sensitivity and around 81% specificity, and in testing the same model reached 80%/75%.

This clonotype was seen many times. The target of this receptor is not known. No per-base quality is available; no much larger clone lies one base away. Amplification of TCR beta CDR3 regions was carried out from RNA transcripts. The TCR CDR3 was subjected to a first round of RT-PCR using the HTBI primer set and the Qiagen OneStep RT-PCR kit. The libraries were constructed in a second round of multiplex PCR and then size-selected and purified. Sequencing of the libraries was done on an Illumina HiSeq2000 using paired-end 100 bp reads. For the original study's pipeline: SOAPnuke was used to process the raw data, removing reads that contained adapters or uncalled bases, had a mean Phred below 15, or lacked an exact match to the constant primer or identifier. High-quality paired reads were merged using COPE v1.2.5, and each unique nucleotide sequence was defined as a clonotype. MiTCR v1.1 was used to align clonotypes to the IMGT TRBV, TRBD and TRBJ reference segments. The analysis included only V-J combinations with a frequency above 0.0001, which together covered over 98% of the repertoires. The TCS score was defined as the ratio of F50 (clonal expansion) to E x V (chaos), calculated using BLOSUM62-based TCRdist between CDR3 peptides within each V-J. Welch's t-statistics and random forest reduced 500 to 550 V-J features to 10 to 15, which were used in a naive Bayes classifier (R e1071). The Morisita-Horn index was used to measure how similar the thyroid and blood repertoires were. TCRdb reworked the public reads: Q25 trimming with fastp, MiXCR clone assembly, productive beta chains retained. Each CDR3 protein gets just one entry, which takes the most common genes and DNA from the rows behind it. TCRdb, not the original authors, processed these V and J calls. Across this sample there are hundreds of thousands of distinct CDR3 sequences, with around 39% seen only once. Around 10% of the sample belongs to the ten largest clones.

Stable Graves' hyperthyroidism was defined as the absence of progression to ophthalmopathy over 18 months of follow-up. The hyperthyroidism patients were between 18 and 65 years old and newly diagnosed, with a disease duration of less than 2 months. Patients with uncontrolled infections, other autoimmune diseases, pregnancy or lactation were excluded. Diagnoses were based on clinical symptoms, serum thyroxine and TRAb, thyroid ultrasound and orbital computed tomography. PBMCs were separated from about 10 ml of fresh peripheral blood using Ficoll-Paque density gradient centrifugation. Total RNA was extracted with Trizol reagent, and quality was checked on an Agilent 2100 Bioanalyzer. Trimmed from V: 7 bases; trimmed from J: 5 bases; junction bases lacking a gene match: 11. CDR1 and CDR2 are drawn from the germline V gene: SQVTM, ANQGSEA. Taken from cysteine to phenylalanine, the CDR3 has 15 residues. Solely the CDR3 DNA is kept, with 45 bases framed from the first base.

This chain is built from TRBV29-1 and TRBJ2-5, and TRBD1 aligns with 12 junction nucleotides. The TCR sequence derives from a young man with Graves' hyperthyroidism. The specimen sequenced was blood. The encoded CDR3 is CSATPGTGGLETQYF. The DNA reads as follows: TGCAGCGCTACGCCCGGGACAGGGGGCTTGGAGACCCAGTACTTC.